Listed below are T cell receptor beta chains from one sample, sequenced in a study of cytomegalovirus exposure and HLA in healthy donors. Generated by immunoSEQ multiplex PCR, the TCRdb table keeps only in-frame clones and is missing some. The sample lists about 110,000 clones, around 70% occurring once. The material sequenced was PBMCs. The receptor source for this set is a woman aged 70-85 years in good health and CMV-seropositive. Each CDR3 is given without its conserved first and last residue. Fields, in order: V gene, J gene, clone size, CDR3 protein. Rows give clone size only sometimes, using once, few, many, or a class for an expanded clone.

>TRBV5-1|TRBJ2-7|.
ASSWLPSSYEQY
>TRBV10-3|TRBJ1-4|.
AISESRGGEKLF
>TRBV30|TRBJ1-1|.
AWADSPLNTEAF
>TRBV15|TRBJ1-2|.
ATSRQGEGYGYT
>TRBV11-2|TRBJ2-3|.
ASSLVVTTVTDTQY
>TRBV6-6|TRBJ1-4|.
ASSTLTGSNEKLF
>TRBV11-2|TRBJ1-1|.
ASSLLAGNKNTEAF
>TRBV9|TRBJ2-1|.
ASSSTGTDYNEQF
>TRBV5-6|TRBJ1-6|.
ASSVNREPLH
>TRBV5-4|TRBJ2-5|.
ASSLGATALVPAPKY
>TRBV18|TRBJ2-7|.
ASSPLLADNEEQY
>TRBV30|TRBJ1-1|.
AWTDRGRRWTEAF
>TRBV7-9|TRBJ2-7|.
ASSRDRFPYEQY
>TRBV7-2|TRBJ2-5|.
ASSLGAGGRETQY
>TRBV25-1|TRBJ2-3|few
ASSEVWTEGGGTQY
>TRBV7-9|TRBJ2-7|.
ASTLSGEQY
>TRBV6-5|TRBJ1-1|few
ASSYSAGPMATEAF